Sequencing of this T cell receptor (beta chain) was carried out in a study of cytomegalovirus exposure and HLA in healthy donors. Turning to the study itself: There were roughly 80 million unique TCRs (from HLA-typed donors) in an early data release. Study-level results: Under in vitro conditions, a few CMV-associated chains were confirmed as specific for CMV antigens.

The PCR contained 60 Vbeta and 13 Jbeta primers. Clones were sequenced by immunoSEQ multiplex PCR, and TCRdb holds only the in-frame ones, with some missing. The sample holds approximately 180,000 clones; more than 85% are singletons and the top ten take around 0.21%. The CDR3 runs to 15 residues. Germline V gene data show CDR1 as MGHRA and CDR2 as YSYEKL. A word on this clone: Its target is not known.

The rearrangement uses TRBV4-1 and TRBJ2-5; a weak D match, TRBD1 (5 bases). With the DNA end fitting TRBJ2-7 better, the J assignment may be wrong. The source of this sequence is a girl younger than two in good health and CMV-seronegative. Material: PBMCs. CDR3 in amino acids: CASSQEGLGSYEQYF. CDR3 DNA: TGCGCCAGCAGCCAAGAGGGGCTTGGCTCCTACGAGCAGTACTTC.